This TCR beta chain was profiled in a study of regulatory T cells in long-lasting Graves disease. Study-wide results and limits: Patients with persistent disease showed a bias toward TRBV28, TRBJ1-2 and TRBJ2-5.

Ten or more counts support this clonotype. Its matching antigen is unknown. Trimming took 6 bases from V and 5 from J, leaving 10 bases between them. The CDR3 totals 12 residues. Germline V gives CDR1 MDHEN, CDR2 SYDVKM. Combining iRepertoire HTBI primers with Arm-PCR of CDR3 regions, the authors built TCR beta libraries. In the study's own analysis: Identified segments across samples numbered more than 55 TRBV and about 13 TRBJ. From the multiplex PCR reads, TCRdb called clonotypes with MiXCR, one entry per CDR3 protein. TCRdb's processing, not the authors', yielded these V and J calls. The data show hundreds of thousands of distinct CDR3 sequences, about 16% seen once. Noted time point: newly diagnosed GD, antithyroid drugs for less than 3 months. With RNA extracted from PBMCs as input, the TCR library was made. These data were likewise used in another study, on T cells in Graves' hyperthyroidism and ophthalmopathy. That source reports: Researchers barred patients who had uncontrolled infection, other autoimmune disease, pregnancy or lactation. Using the HTBI primer set, a first-round RT-PCR was run on the TCR CDR3.

Sequenced material: peripheral blood mononuclear cells (PBMCs), taken at new diagnosis, from a patient treated with antithyroid drugs. The receptor's source is a woman aged 25 to 39 with Graves disease. The rearrangement joins TRBV28 to TRBJ2-5; D remains unclear. The chain's CDR3 is CASSKQWETQYF. The CDR3, as DNA: TGTGCCAGCAGCAAACAGTGGGAGACCCAGTACTTC.